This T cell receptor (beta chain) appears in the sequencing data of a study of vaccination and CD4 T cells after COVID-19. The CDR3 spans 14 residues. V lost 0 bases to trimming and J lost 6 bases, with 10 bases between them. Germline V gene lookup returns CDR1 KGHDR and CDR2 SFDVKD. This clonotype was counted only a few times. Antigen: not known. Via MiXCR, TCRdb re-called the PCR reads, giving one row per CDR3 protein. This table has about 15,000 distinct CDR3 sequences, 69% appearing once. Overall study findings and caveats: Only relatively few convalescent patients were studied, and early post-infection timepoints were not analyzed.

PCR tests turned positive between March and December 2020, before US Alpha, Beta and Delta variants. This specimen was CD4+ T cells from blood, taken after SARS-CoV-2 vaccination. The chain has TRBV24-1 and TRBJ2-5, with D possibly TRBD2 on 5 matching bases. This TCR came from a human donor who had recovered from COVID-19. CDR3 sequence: CATSDLRSGKTQYF. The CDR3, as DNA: TGTGCCACCAGTGATTTGCGTTCGGGGAAGACCCAGTACTTC.